This TCR beta chain originates from a study of tumor-infiltrating lymphocytes in primary liver carcinoma (dated by TCRdb to the late 2010s). A note on the overall study: Of the five patients, three men and two women aged 30 to 69 years, four had hepatocellular carcinoma and one had combined HCC and intrahepatic cholangiocarcinoma. The five patients had tumors staged T1-T3 N0M0, with maximum diameters ranging from about 4.2 to 10 cm. Samples yielded roughly 3.5 to 7.5 million productive TCRbeta reads; read depth did not differ significantly between tissue types. Across five regions of each liver tumor, along with adjacent normal tissue and blood, the study brought together TCRbeta repertoire sequencing, expression microarrays and whole-exome sequencing. A total of roughly 35 specimens from 5 patients, comprising some 25 tumor regions, 5 adjacent noncancerous liver tissues and 5 peripheral blood samples, were covered by TCRbeta repertoire sequencing. Agilent mRNA microarray profiling was performed on the roughly 24 tumor region samples to relate TCRbeta repertoire diversity to the local molecular phenotype. Technical replicate repertoires showed high reproducibility, with mean shared-clone rates about 0.86 and correlation coefficients above 0.95.

A word on this clonotype: Its antigen is not yet known. Mismatch with germline at one junction end may stem from a read error.

Without any cell sorting, total RNA and DNA were co-extracted from approximately 22-30 mg of bulk tissue using the AllPrep DNA/RNA mini kit. Between late 2015 and March 2016, roughly 5 patients in China with histopathologically diagnosed primary liver carcinoma had their tumors surgically resected. At the time of sampling, the patients were treatment-naive and had chronic HBV infection. Five spatially separated regions were sampled from each tumor: the superior, inferior, left-lateral and right-lateral poles, plus the tumor centre. According to histology, viable tumor cells made up more than 75% of every tumor sample. Fresh tumor and adjacent tissue pieces were bisected; one half was stored in RNAlater at -80°C, the other sent for histology. Using a constant-region primer and ProtoScript II reverse transcriptase, TCRbeta-specific cDNA was reverse-transcribed from roughly 460 ng total RNA. Three nested multiplex PCR rounds, following a slightly modified ARM-PCR procedure, were used to build the TCRbeta libraries. The first two PCR rounds used multiplex TRBV1-TRBV30 forward primers with a Cbeta reverse primer, each for around 10 cycles. Sample barcodes and Illumina adapters were attached in a final 25-cycle PCR using Deep VentR polymerase. Before sequencing, amplicons of 200-500 bp were gel-purified using a QIAquick gel extraction kit. TCRbeta amplicons were sequenced on an Illumina HiSeq 2500 with 250-bp paired-end reads. The authors' analysis ran thus. Quality trimming of reads was performed with Trimmomatic v0.33, and paired reads were merged with FLASH v1.2.11 so that full CDR3 sequences could be recovered. V, D and J germline segments were assigned to the rearranged TCRbeta sequences by MiGEC v1.2.1b. VDJtools v1.0.0 computed clonotype statistics and Shannon-Wiener diversity indices. Except for diversity analysis, only the 250 most abundant clonotypes of each sample were used in subsequent analyses to reduce sampling bias. TCRdb ran its own pipeline on the public reads, namely fastp trimming at Q25 and MiXCR clone calling, and kept in-frame beta chains. Every entry covers one CDR3 protein and lists the most common genes and DNA from its rows. TCRdb's processing, not the authors', yielded these V and J calls. The sample table lists around 100,000 distinct CDR3 sequences, about 70% of them with a count of one. The leading ten clones occupy 9.5% of the sample.

From the germline V gene, CDR1 is SGHAT and CDR2 is FQNNGV. The CDR3 spans 12 residues, from the cysteine through the phenylalanine. Kept here is only the CDR3 DNA, which spans 36 bases and is read in frame from base 1. Here is what the overall study found, with its caveats: The study included only five patients, and the authors note findings should be validated in a larger study. Repertoire overlap was higher between tumor regions (mean about 35%) than tumor-adjacent (approximately 17%) or tumor-blood (approximately 14%) pairs, consistent with antigen-driven expansion. Just about 7.5-25% of top clones turned up in all five regions of a tumor, which suggests spatial heterogeneity among tumor-infiltrating T cells. Only the TCR beta chain was sequenced, so true repertoire diversity is likely underestimated because unpaired alpha chains were not captured. Compared with blood, tumors had a significantly larger share of the repertoire taken up by the top 250 clones (p = 0.039). Since the samples were bulk and unsorted, there was no way to compare CD4+ and CD8+ T cell repertoires.

The TCR sequence derives from a woman aged 55-75 years with primary liver carcinoma and hepatitis B virus infection. The sequencing input was liver tumor tissue from sampling region 5. This specimen's cell subset or site label, per the study, means: tumor region T5, tumor centre. The chain links TRBV11-2 with TRBJ2-7; the D segment cannot be called with confidence. CDR3 sequence: CASSAGTYEQYF. The nucleotide sequence is given as TGTGCCAGCAGCGCAGGTACCTACGAGCAATACTTC.